The subject of this entry is one T cell receptor (beta chain). The CDR3 regions of TCR beta were amplified from RNA transcripts. TCR CDR3 regions were first amplified by RT-PCR with HTBI primers. From the multiplex PCR reads, TCRdb called clonotypes with MiXCR, one entry per CDR3 protein. The data contain about 680,000 distinct CDR3 sequences, roughly a third of them singletons. This sample stems from a study of T cells in Graves' hyperthyroidism and ophthalmopathy. The CDR3 is 13 residues long. Trimming pared 8 bases from V and 7 bases from J, leaving 14 bases between. Diagnostic decisions used clinical symptoms, serum thyroxine and TRAb, thyroid ultrasound and orbital computed tomography. Isolation of PBMCs was performed on around 9.7 ml fresh peripheral blood.

This clonotype was sampled from a woman in her thirties or forties with Graves' hyperthyroidism. The sequenced sample was blood. The chain recombines TRBV12-3 or TRBV12-4 with TRBJ1-4; possible D gene TRBD1, 6 bases. CDR3 amino acids: CASQRGVGEKLFF. For the CDR3, the DNA is TGTGCCAGCCAAAGGGGGGTTGGTGAAAAACTGTTTTTT.